These 21 T cell receptor beta chains originate from one sample sequenced in a study of CD8+ T cells in alopecia areata. The treatment was: oral pan-JAK inhibitor, 5-10 mg twice daily. Sequencing relied on a cDNA template that was reverse transcribed from extracted RNA. Sequencing used immunoSEQ multiplex PCR; TCRdb keeps in-frame clones, though not all of them. The data contain some 180,000 clones, roughly 50% of them singletons. The sequenced sample was CD8+ T cells sorted from blood, obtained at week 24, from a patient treated with tofacitinib. All receptors come from a human donor with alopecia areata.

The J gene is TRBJ2-1, the V gene TRBV10-2; D gene ambiguous. Germline V gene sequence: CDR1 WSHSY, CDR2 SAAADI. The V end was cut by 3 bases, the J end by 10 bases, with 7 bases between. This CDR3 region has 11 residues. The CDR3 reads CASSESTEQFF. DNA of the CDR3: TGCGCCAGCAGTGAAAGCACGGAGCAGTTCTTC.

The genes are TRBV29-1 and TRBJ1-2, with 8 nucleotides matching TRBD1. Germline V gives CDR1 SQVTM, CDR2 ANQGSEA. Germline trimming cut 7 bases from V and 8 bases from J; bases unmatched to any gene: 6. The CDR3 covers 11 residues. This chain's CDR3 is CSAPGQDGYTF. CDR3 coding DNA: TGCAGCGCACCGGGACAGGACGGCTACACCTTC.

This clone is a singleton in its sample. The J gene is TRBJ2-7, the V gene TRBV4-3; D is ambiguous. Germline CDR1 is LGHNA and CDR2 is YSLEER. The V and J ends lost 0 bases and 4 bases respectively, with 13 bases between them. The CDR3 covers 15 residues. Here the CDR3 reads CASSQDHSPVYEQYF. CDR3 nucleotides: TGCGCCAGCAGCCAAGATCACAGCCCGGTGTACGAGCAGTACTTC.

The V gene is TRBV5-1, the J gene TRBJ2-1, with unresolved D. The V gene lost 7 bases and the J gene lost 5 bases, with 19 bases spanning the gap. The CDR3 extends over 15 amino acids. Germline V gene lookup returns CDR1 SGHRS and CDR2 YFSETQ. The CDR3 DNA reads as TGCGCCAGCGGCCTTAAGGCGTTAACTAACAATGAGCAGTTCTTC. Residues: CASGLKALTNNEQFF.

This chain links TRBV9 with TRBJ2-1; 9 positions match TRBD1. J lost 0 bases, V lost 3 bases, and 4 bases had no gene match. Germline V CDR1 and CDR2: SGDLS, YYNGEE. The CDR3 extends over 16 amino acids. The CDR3 DNA follows: TGTGCCAGCAGCGCGGGACAGGGTAGCTCCTACAATGAGCAGTTCTTC. Amino acid sequence: CASSAGQGSSYNEQFF. Supplemented by reference TRBV9 and TRBJ2-1, the full variable domain reads DSGVTQTPKHLITATGQRVTLRCSPRSGDLSVYWYQQSLDQGLQFLIQYYNGEERAKGNILERFSAQQFPDLHSELNLSSLELGDSALYFCASSAGQGSSYNEQFFGPGTRLTVL.

This clone turned up a few times. The CDR3 bases are TGTGCCTGGACAGGGGCAAATGAGCAGTTCTTC. Its translation is CAWTGANEQFF. This chain joins TRBV30 and TRBJ2-1; the D gene is possibly TRBD1 (6 bases). This CDR3 contains 11 residues. The germline CDR1 and CDR2 sequences are GTSNPN and SVGIG (reference sequence). V lost 4 bases and J lost 7, with 8 bases in between. The full variable domain, with the rest looked up from reference TRBV30 and TRBJ2-1, is SQTIHQWPATLVQPVGSPLSLECTVEGTSNPNLYWYRQAAGRGLQLLFYSVGIGQISSEVPQNLSASRPQDRQFILSSKKLLLSDSGFYLCAWTGANEQFFGPGTRLTVL.

The V call is TRBV2, the J call TRBJ2-7, with D uncertain. Germline CDR1 reads SNHLY; CDR2 reads FYNNEI. The length of the CDR3 is 15 residues. Between the trimmed V and J ends, which lost 3 bases and 0 bases, there was a span of 12 bases. The CDR3 DNA is TGTGCCAGCAGTGACAAGGGCGCGAGCTCCTACGAGCAGTACTTC. Translation: CASSDKGASSYEQYF.

The chain uses TRBV29-1 and TRBJ2-1; D gene uncertain. This CDR3 is 16 amino acids long. With 8 bases removed from V and 1 base from J, the gap between germline ends came to 21 bases. Germline V lookup: CDR1 SQVTM, CDR2 ANQGSEA. CDR3 sequence (DNA): TGCAGCCTTAATGGTCCCGCGAGCGAATCCTACAATGAGCAGTTCTTC. Translation gives CSLNGPASESYNEQFF.

The chain has TRBV30 and TRBJ2-2, with D tentatively TRBD2 (5 bases). The V end lost 4 bases, the J end lost 4 bases, and 16 bases lay between the germline ends. The CDR3 consists of 15 residues. Germline CDR1 and CDR2: GTSNPN and SVGIG (reference sequence). In DNA, the CDR3 is TGTGCCTGGAACCCTTCCGGGGTAGGCACCGGGGAGCTGTTTTTT. Its protein is CAWNPSGVGTGELFF.

A few counts support this clone. The CDR3 sequence: CASSLNKMGATNEKLFF. The CDR3 bases are TGTGCCAGCAGCCTAAACAAAATGGGAGCAACTAATGAAAAACTGTTTTTT. The chain uses TRBV7-9 and TRBJ1-4, with D unresolved. This CDR3 has 17 residues. Trimming pared 5 bases from V and 0 bases from J, leaving 16 bases between. In germline, CDR1 is SEHNR, CDR2 FQNEAQ (reference sequence).

The sample holds a few counts of this clone. Other DNA sequences in the sample encode the same CDR3. The chain recombines TRBV5-6 with TRBJ2-7; D not resolved. The length of the CDR3 is 13 residues. V was cut by 0 bases and J by 0 bases, with 4 bases left in between. Germline loops: CDR1 SGHDT, CDR2 YYEEEE. The CDR3 DNA reads TGTGCCAGCAGCTTGGCCTCCTCCTACGAGCAGTACTTC. Amino acids: CASSLASSYEQYF.

V and J are TRBV4-3 and TRBJ1-6; D gene ambiguous. The CDR3 loop spans 16 amino acids. Trimming stripped 0 bases from V and 10 bases from J, with 16 bases between. Germline V gene data show CDR1 as LGHNA and CDR2 as YSLEER. CDR3 DNA: TGCGCCAGCAGCCAAGATTTTCAGTTAAGTGGGTCACCCCTCCACTTT. It encodes CASSQDFQLSGSPLHF.

The V call is TRBV4-3, the J call TRBJ2-7, with D perhaps matching TRBD2 (5 bases). CDR3 length: 15 residues. The ends were cut back, 1 base at V and 0 bases at J, with 10 bases in the middle. Germline V gives CDR1 LGHNA, CDR2 YSLEER. The CDR3 DNA reads as TGCGCCAGCAGCCAAGTGTGGGAGACCTCCTACGAGCAGTACTTC. Encoded protein: CASSQVWETSYEQYF.

This clone has just a few counts. The rearrangement links TRBV30 to TRBJ1-1; 7 nucleotides agree with TRBD1. J lost 0 bases, V lost 2 bases, and 12 bases had no gene match. CDR3 length: 17 residues. Germline V gene lookup returns CDR1 GTSNPN and CDR2 SVGIG (reference sequence). In DNA form, the CDR3 reads TGTGCCTGGAGTTTAACCTCCCGACAGGGCCTGAACACTGAAGCTTTCTTT. The encoded protein is CAWSLTSRQGLNTEAFF.

V is TRBV10-3 and J is TRBJ2-4; D uncertain. CDR1 is ENHRY and CDR2 is SYGVKD in the germline V gene. The ends were cut back, 10 bases at V and 3 bases at J, with 16 bases in the middle. The CDR3 covers 14 residues. DNA for the CDR3: TGTGCCACCGAAGAAGGCCACGGCAAAAACATTCAGTACTTC. Its protein product is CATEEGHGKNIQYF.

The genes are TRBV30 and TRBJ2-3; 7 bases map to TRBD2. The ends lost 1 base at V and 1 base at J; junction bases unmatched: 11. Germline V gene lookup returns CDR1 GTSNPN and CDR2 SVGIG (reference sequence). The CDR3 has 17 amino acids. In nucleotides, the CDR3 is TGTGCCTGGAGTGCCCAGGACCGGGACTACCGCACAGATACGCAGTATTTT. Translation: CAWSAQDRDYRTDTQYF.

The chain links TRBV7-6 to TRBJ2-1; D possibly corresponds to TRBD2 (5 bases). Trimming stripped 0 bases from V and 0 bases from J, with 15 bases between. Germline CDR1 is SGHVS and CDR2 is FNYEAQ. There are 18 residues in the CDR3. The CDR3 reads CASSLARRESSSYNEQFF. The CDR3 coding sequence is TGTGCCAGCAGCTTAGCACGCCGGGAATCTAGCTCCTACAATGAGCAGTTCTTC.

The chain joins TRBV6-6 to TRBJ1-1, with no clear D. Germline CDR1 reads MNHNY; CDR2 reads SVGAGI (reference sequence). The length of the CDR3 is 12 residues. Trimming took 8 bases from V and 1 from J, leaving 8 bases between them. The CDR3 sequence is CASLKGNTEAFF. The CDR3, as DNA: TGTGCCAGCCTTAAAGGGAACACTGAAGCTTTCTTT.

The J gene is TRBJ2-2, the V gene TRBV5-1; the D gene is possibly TRBD1 (5 bases). CDR3 length equals 16 residues. Between the trimmed V and J ends, which lost 0 bases and 2 bases, there was a span of 11 bases. The germline gives CDR1 SGHRS, CDR2 YFSETQ. The CDR3 is CASSLEAQANTGELFF. The CDR3 nucleotides are TGCGCCAGCAGCTTGGAAGCACAGGCTAACACCGGGGAGCTGTTTTTT.

V usage is TRBV2 and J usage is TRBJ2-3; a possible D gene is TRBD1 (6 bases). In germline, CDR1 is SNHLY, CDR2 FYNNEI. This CDR3 has 13 residues. CDR3 in amino acids: CAESTGLSDTQYF. DNA for the CDR3: TGTGCAGAATCGACAGGTCTCTCAGATACGCAGTATTTT.

The chain is built from TRBV7-3 and TRBJ1-5, with a weak D call TRBD1 (5 bases). Germline V CDR1 and CDR2: SGHTA, FQGTGA. Trimming removed 1 base at V and 4 bases at J, with 8 bases between. This CDR3 is 14 amino acids long. The CDR3 protein is CASSLKQVNQPQHF. The CDR3 bases are TGTGCCAGCAGCTTAAAACAGGTTAATCAGCCCCAGCATTTT.